Listed below are T cell receptor beta chains from one sample, sequenced in a study of blood T cell repertoires in COVID-19. Clones were sequenced by immunoSEQ multiplex PCR, and TCRdb holds only the in-frame ones, with some missing. The repertoire includes 200,000 or so clones, over 80% of them detected once, and about 4.9% sits in the top ten. The material sequenced was peripheral blood. These receptor sequences come from a woman aged 25-40 years with acute or convalescent COVID-19. Each CDR3 is given with its conserved first and last residue. A D gene is named only where the DNA matches it firmly. Size values are once, few and many counts, or a class for expanded clones, and some rows have none.

TRBD1	TRBV30	-	TRBJ1-5	TGTGCCTGGAGTTTATTGACAGGGGGTCAGCCCCAGCATTTT	CAWSLLTGGQPQHF
-	TRBV7-2	-	TRBJ2-1	TGTGCCAGCAGCTTAGCGGGGGGTCGGACCTACAATGAGCAGTTCTTC	CASSLAGGRTYNEQFF
-	TRBV7-9	-	TRBJ2-2	TGTGCCAGCAGCCTAACTACTTCGAACACCGGGGAGCTGTTTTTT	CASSLTTSNTGELFF
TRBD1	TRBV18	few	TRBJ2-5	TGTGCCAGCTCACGGGGACAGGGGGCAGGAGAGACCCAGTACTTC	CASSRGQGAGETQYF
TRBD1	TRBV5-1	once	TRBJ1-2	TGCGCCAGCAGCTGGAGTGGGACAGGGCGCCAAGGGAAGTATGGCTACACCTTC	CASSWSGTGRQGKYGYTF
TRBD1	TRBV27	-	TRBJ2-6	TGTGCCAGCAGTTTAGAATATCCGGGACAGGGTGTATCTGGGGCCAACGTCCTGACTTTC	CASSLEYPGQGVSGANVLTF
-	TRBV18	-	TRBJ1-3	TGTGCCAGCTCACCCGAGTTGGAGGGCTCTGGAAACACCATATATTTT	CASSPELEGSGNTIYF
TRBD2	TRBV19	-	TRBJ2-2	TGTGCCAGTGGGAGGACTAGCGGGGAGAACACCGGGGAGCTGTTTTTT	CASGRTSGENTGELFF
TRBD1	TRBV19	many	TRBJ1-5	TGTGCCAGTAGTATTGGACAGGGGGCCTCTAGCAATCAGCCCCAGCATTTT	CASSIGQGASSNQPQHF
TRBD2	TRBV7-8	-	TRBJ2-3	TGTGCCAGCAGCTTAGTGACGGCGGGGGGGACAGATACGCAGTATTTT	CASSLVTAGGTDTQYF
TRBD1	TRBV4-2	-	TRBJ1-1	TGTGCCAGCAGCCAGCCGGGACAGGGGAGGAACACTGAAGCTTTCTTT	CASSQPGQGRNTEAFF
-	TRBV2	-	TRBJ2-1	TGTGCCAGCAGTGCACAGGGTTTCAATGAGCAGTTCTTC	CASSAQGFNEQFF
-	TRBV5-5	-	TRBJ2-7	TGTGCCAGCAGCTTGTTGCCAGGGTTCCACTACGAGCAGTACTTC	CASSLLPGFHYEQYF
-	TRBV6-1	-	TRBJ2-2	TGTGCCAGCAGTGAGGCTAGCGAAACCACTCTTAACACCGGGGAGCTGTTTTTT	CASSEASETTLNTGELFF
-	TRBV11-2	-	TRBJ2-7	TGTGCCAGCAGCCTCGGACTTACCTACGAGCAGTACTTC	CASSLGLTYEQYF
TRBD1	TRBV5-1	-	TRBJ1-2	TGCGCCAGCAGCTTGGGAACTGGGACAGGGCATGGCTACACCTTC	CASSLGTGTGHGYTF
-	TRBV6-5	once	TRBJ1-5	TGTGCCAGCATAGAGGGGGGGCCCCATCAGCCCCAGCATTTT	CASIEGGPHQPQHF
-	TRBV4-3	-	TRBJ2-7	TGCGCCAGCAGCCAAGAATTCGGTAGCAGCTACGAGCAGTACTTC	CASSQEFGSSYEQYF
TRBD2	TRBV28	-	TRBJ2-1	TGTGCCAGCAGTCCTAGCGGGGTAGAAAACAATGAGCAGTTCTTC	CASSPSGVENNEQFF
-	TRBV7-2	once	TRBJ2-3	TGTGCCAGCAGCTTAGATAGGGGTGGCACAGATACGCAGTATTTT	CASSLDRGGTDTQYF
-	TRBV20-1	-	TRBJ1-1	TGCAGTGCTAGTCACGGGAGGAACACTGAAGCTTTCTTT	CSASHGRNTEAFF
-	TRBV4-3	-	TRBJ2-1	TGCGCCAGCAGCCTATCAGGGGCCTACAATGAGCAGTTCTTC	CASSLSGAYNEQFF
TRBD1	TRBV4-1	-	TRBJ2-2	TGCGCCAGCAGCCTTGGGACAGGGAAGGACGGGGAGCTGTTTTTT	CASSLGTGKDGELFF
-	TRBV20-1	-	TRBJ2-7	TGCAGTGCTAGTGGAAGGTCTAGGCACGAGCAGTACTTC	CSASGRSRHEQYF
-	TRBV3-1/TRBV3-2	-	TRBJ2-5	TGTGCCAGCAGCCAAGTTGGGGAGGAGTACTTC	CASSQVGEEYF
-	TRBV12-3/TRBV12-4	-	TRBJ1-3	TGTGCCAGCAGTTTAGTTGGAGGGCACACCATATATTTT	CASSLVGGHTIYF
-	TRBV19	-	TRBJ1-1	TGTGCCAGTAGTATTGCGGCGGGATCTGAAGCTTTCTTT	CASSIAAGSEAFF
-	TRBV7-9	-	TRBJ1-2	TGTGCCAGCAGCTCAGCCGGACTCCTCGGTGGCTACACCTTC	CASSSAGLLGGYTF
TRBD1	TRBV19	-	TRBJ2-5	TGTGCCAGTAGTAGTGGGGACAGGGGGATAGAGACCCAGTACTTC	CASSSGDRGIETQYF
TRBD1	TRBV27	few	TRBJ1-5	TGTGCCAGCAGTTTGGGAGCAGGGGGCTTTAGCAATCAGCCCCAGCATTTT	CASSLGAGGFSNQPQHF
TRBD2	TRBV4-2	-	TRBJ2-1	TGTGCCAGCAGCCGAGCCGGGAGGGCCTTTTCCTACAATGAGCAGTTCTTC	CASSRAGRAFSYNEQFF
TRBD2	TRBV27	-	TRBJ2-3	TGTGCCAGCAGTTTGGCTAGCGGGGCGTTGGATACGCAGTATTTT	CASSLASGALDTQYF
TRBD1	TRBV4-1	few	TRBJ1-6	TGCGCCAGCAGCCTGGGACAGGGGAATTCACCCCTCCACTTT	CASSLGQGNSPLHF
-	TRBV19	few	TRBJ1-5	TGTGCCAGTAGTGTTGACAGGATTAGCAATCAGCCCCAGCATTTT	CASSVDRISNQPQHF
TRBD2	TRBV5-6	-	TRBJ2-1	TGTGCCAGCAGCCATAGACTAGCGGGAGACGAGCAGTTCTTC	CASSHRLAGDEQFF
-	TRBV5-4	once	TRBJ2-7	TGTGCCAGCAGCTTGTTCCCGGGGGAGCAGTACTTC	CASSLFPGEQYF
-	TRBV6-2/TRBV6-3	-	TRBJ2-7	TGTGCCAGCAGTCCCTCGAGCTCCTACGAGCAGTACTTC	CASSPSSSYEQYF
-	TRBV28	-	TRBJ1-2	TGTGCCAGCGGGCGTATGGCAGGCGAGGGCTACACCTTC	CASGRMAGEGYTF
TRBD1	TRBV4-2	-	TRBJ1-4	TGTGCCAGCAGCCAAACTCCGGGACAGCCGAATGAAAAACTGTTTTTT	CASSQTPGQPNEKLFF
TRBD2	TRBV19	-	TRBJ2-3	TGTGCCAGTACCCGGACTAGCGGGTTCACAGATACGCAGTATTTT	CASTRTSGFTDTQYF
-	TRBV30	-	TRBJ2-3	TGTGCCTGGAGTGTAGGGCTAGCTGAGGCAGATACGCAGTATTTT	CAWSVGLAEADTQYF
TRBD2	TRBV2	-	TRBJ2-1	TGTGCCAGCAGTCCACGTGGAGTAGCGGGAGGGCAGTACAATGAGCAGTTCTTC	CASSPRGVAGGQYNEQFF
TRBD1	TRBV28	-	TRBJ2-2	TGTGCCAGCAGTCGGCCGACAGGGCTCTCCGGGGAGCTGTTTTTT	CASSRPTGLSGELFF
-	TRBV27	-	TRBJ1-2	TGTGCCAGCAGTTCGCAGGGATGGAACTATGGCTACACCTTC	CASSSQGWNYGYTF
-	TRBV27	-	TRBJ1-1	TGTGCCAGCGGGGTGGAGGGGCGTGATGCTTTCTTT	CASGVEGRDAFF
-	TRBV27	-	TRBJ1-6	TGTGCCAGCAGTTCCATCCGAGGCCGCCTAAATTCACCCCTCCACTTT	CASSSIRGRLNSPLHF
-	TRBV20-1	-	TRBJ1-2	TGCAGTGCTAGTACAGGGTCCAGCTATGGCTACACCTTC	CSASTGSSYGYTF
-	TRBV19	few	TRBJ1-2	TGTGCCAGTAGTACGGACGGGAAAAACTATGGCTACACCTTC	CASSTDGKNYGYTF
-	TRBV3-1/TRBV3-2	-	TRBJ1-6	TGTGCCAGCAGCCCACGAAGGGGCCGGGCCGGTAATTCACCCCTCCACTTT	CASSPRRGRAGNSPLHF
-	TRBV19	-	TRBJ1-5	TGTGCCAGTACCAAGGGGGGGCGCAATCAGCCCCAGCATTTT	CASTKGGRNQPQHF
-	TRBV10-2	-	TRBJ2-7	TGCGCCAGCAGAAAAGAGGCAGGGCCCTTCTACGAGCAGTACTTC	CASRKEAGPFYEQYF
TRBD1	TRBV11-2	-	TRBJ1-1	TGTGCCAGCAGCACCTACAGGGGCCGCCGATCGAACACTGAAGCTTTCTTT	CASSTYRGRRSNTEAFF
-	TRBV11-2	-	TRBJ1-2	TGTGCCAGCAGCGCCGACTACCATGGCTACACCTTC	CASSADYHGYTF
-	TRBV5-5	-	TRBJ2-1	TGTGCCAGCAGCTTGGGGCAGCGGATGAGCTCCTACAATGAGCAGTTCTTC	CASSLGQRMSSYNEQFF
TRBD2	TRBV4-2	-	TRBJ2-7	TGTGCCAGCAGCCCAGGACTAGCGGGGGGGCGGCAGTACTTC	CASSPGLAGGRQYF
-	TRBV20-1	-	TRBJ1-2	TGCAGTGCCTTTCTAGGTGGCTACACCTTC	CSAFLGGYTF
TRBD1	TRBV27	-	TRBJ2-3	TGTGCCAGCAGTCTGGGACAGGGTGCCGGAGCTAGCACAGATACGCAGTATTTT	CASSLGQGAGASTDTQYF